This T cell receptor (beta chain) was retrieved from a study of T cells in Graves' hyperthyroidism and ophthalmopathy. RNA transcripts were the template for amplifying TCR beta CDR3 regions. Using the HTBI primer set, a first-round RT-PCR was run on the TCR CDR3. One entry per CDR3 protein, called by TCRdb with MiXCR from the multiplex PCR reads. Among some 570,000 distinct CDR3 sequences listed, about a sixth were seen once. The germline gives CDR1 SGHVS, CDR2 FNYEAQ. This CDR3 region has 15 residues. V was pared by 6 bases and J by 1 base, with 4 bases of the junction left unmatched. This clonotype has at least ten counts.

The TCR sequence derives from a woman younger than 35 with Graves' ophthalmopathy. The sample was blood. The chain employs TRBV7-6 and TRBJ2-3; 10 bases are shared with TRBD2. This chain's CDR3 is CASSLTSGGTDTQYF. The CDR3 region has the DNA TGTGCCAGCAGTCTTACTAGCGGGGGCACAGATACGCAGTATTTT.